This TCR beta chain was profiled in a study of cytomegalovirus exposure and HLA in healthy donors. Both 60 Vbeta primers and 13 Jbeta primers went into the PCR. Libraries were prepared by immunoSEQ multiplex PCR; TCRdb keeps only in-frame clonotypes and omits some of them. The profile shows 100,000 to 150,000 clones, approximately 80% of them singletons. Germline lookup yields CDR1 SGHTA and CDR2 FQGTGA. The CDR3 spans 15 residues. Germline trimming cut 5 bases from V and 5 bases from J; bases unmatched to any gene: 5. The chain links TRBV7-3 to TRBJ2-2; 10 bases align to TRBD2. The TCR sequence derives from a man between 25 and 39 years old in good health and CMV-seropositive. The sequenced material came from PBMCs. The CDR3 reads CASSEQRGGTGELFF. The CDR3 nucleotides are TGTGCCAGCAGCGAACAGCGGGGGGGTACCGGGGAGCTGTTTTTT.